This T cell receptor beta chain is drawn from a study of cytomegalovirus exposure and HLA in healthy donors. Findings of the study overall: A later analysis linked some 17,000 TCR beta sequences to HLA alleles at 0.05 false discovery rate.

A word on this clone: What it binds is not known.

This CDR3 comprises 19 residues. From germline, CDR1 is MGHRA and CDR2 YSYEKL. The V segment lost 3 bases and the J segment 2 bases; nucleotides outside the gene matches: 16. A multiplex PCR was run with 60 Vbeta primers and 13 Jbeta primers. Assay: immunoSEQ multiplex PCR; the TCRdb copy retains only in-frame clones and omits some. The sample records roughly 240,000 clones, roughly 78% being singletons. V and J are TRBV4-1 and TRBJ1-2, with 9 bases matching TRBD1. The receptor comes from a boy aged 5-17 years in good health and CMV-seronegative. Sequences were obtained from PBMCs. The CDR3 spells CASSQRDREIYSENYGYTF. As DNA, the CDR3 is TGCGCCAGCAGCCAGAGGGACAGGGAAATTTATTCGGAGAACTATGGCTACACCTTC.